The 21 T cell receptor beta chains presented below share a single source sample, sequenced in a study of patients and donors after allogeneic stem cell transplantation. MiXCR was run by TCRdb on the RT-PCR reads, yielding one entry per CDR3 protein. This sample carries fewer than 75,000 distinct CDR3 sequences, around 27% of them seen once, and the ten largest clones take 26%. Input material: blood, either unsorted or a sorted T cell fraction (not recorded which). The receptors were sampled from a human donor who was either an allogeneic HSCT recipient or a stem cell or donor lymphocyte infusion donor (not recorded which). It is not recorded whose cells these are; they may come from a transplant donor.

This clonotype turned up a few times. The rearrangement uses TRBV7-9 and TRBJ2-1; 13 nucleotides match TRBD2. The trim removed 0 bases at V and 11 bases at J, leaving 4 bases unmatched. This CDR3 spans 15 amino acids. CDR1 is SEHNR, CDR2 FQNEAQ, per germline (reference sequence). In DNA, the CDR3 is TGTGCCAGCAGCTTAGCGGGGACTAGCGGGATTAAGCAGTTCTTC. This sequence encodes CASSLAGTSGIKQFF.

The V call is TRBV24-1, the J call TRBJ1-5; D not resolved. This CDR3 contains 15 residues. V lost 6 bases to trimming and J lost 0 bases, with 11 bases between them. Germline V gene lookup returns CDR1 KGHDR and CDR2 SFDVKD. CDR3 region: CATSQTENSNQPQHF. For the CDR3, the DNA is TGTGCCACCAGTCAGACTGAGAATAGCAATCAGCCCCAGCATTTT.

The chain joins TRBV5-1 to TRBJ1-1; 9 bases fit TRBD1. CDR3 length equals 15 residues. The germline V gene encodes CDR1 SGHRS and CDR2 YFSETQ. The ends lost 4 bases at V and 6 bases at J; junction bases unmatched: 10. The CDR3: CASSQSGQGGAEAFF. The CDR3 region has the DNA TGCGCCAGCAGCCAATCGGGACAGGGAGGGGCTGAAGCTTTCTTT. Looking up the rest from reference TRBV5-1 and TRBJ1-1 gives the full variable domain: KAGVTQTPRYLIKTRGQQVTLSCSPISGHRSVSWYQQTPGQGLQFLFEYFSETQRNKGNFPGRFSGRQFSNSRSEMNVSTLELGDSALYLCASSQSGQGGAEAFFGQGTRLTVV.

This sequence joins TRBV18 and TRBJ1-2; D possibly corresponds to TRBD1 (6 bases). The CDR3 runs to 13 residues. Germline V CDR1 and CDR2: KGHSH, LQKENI. Trimming took 3 bases from V and 4 from J, leaving 9 bases between them. CDR3 sequence: CASSPPGAYGYTF. CDR3 nucleotides: TGTGCCAGCTCACCTCCGGGGGCCTATGGCTACACCTTC.

This clonotype was found a few times. The V call is TRBV6-5, the J call TRBJ2-1, with 7 bases that match TRBD1. This CDR3 comprises 15 residues. Germline V lookup: CDR1 MNHEY, CDR2 SVGAGI. V shed 6 bases and J 4 bases; nucleotides not matched to a gene: 9. The DNA for the CDR3 is TGTGCCAGCAGCCCCCCGGACAGGAGATACAATGAGCAGTTCTTC. Protein: CASSPPDRRYNEQFF.

The chain joins TRBV12-3 or TRBV12-4 to TRBJ1-5; unclear D gene. The length of the CDR3 is 12 residues. Trimming removed 5 bases at V and 5 bases at J, with 7 bases between. Written as DNA, the CDR3 is TGTGCCAGCAGTCCTAACCATCAGCCCCAGCATTTT. Residues: CASSPNHQPQHF.

In this sample, this clonotype turned up a few times. This sequence joins TRBV10-3 and TRBJ2-3; no clear D. V gave up 7 bases and J gave up 0 bases, with 11 bases separating them. CDR3 size: 14 residues. Per germline, CDR1 ENHRY and CDR2 SYGVKD. CDR3 nucleotide sequence: TGTGCCATCACCAAGTCGGCTAGCACAGATACGCAGTATTTT. Protein product: CAITKSASTDTQYF.

This clonotype came up a few times. The chain links TRBV20-1 to TRBJ2-7, with 8 bases fitting TRBD2. CDR1 DFQATT and CDR2 SNEGSKA come from the germline V gene (reference sequence). The trim removed 0 bases at V and 7 bases at J, leaving 8 bases unmatched. The CDR3 covers 14 residues. CDR3 sequence (DNA): TGCAGTGCTAGAGATGGAGCGGGAGCGGGTGAGCAGTACTTC. Translation: CSARDGAGAGEQYF.

This clonotype was counted a few times. This chain links TRBV20-1 with TRBJ1-4; D gene unclear. V was pared by 5 bases and J by 4 bases, with 14 bases between. The CDR3 is 14 amino acids. Germline CDR1 and CDR2: DFQATT and SNEGSKA (reference sequence). In DNA form, the CDR3 reads TGCAGTGCTCTAACCGGACGGATTAATGAAAAACTGTTTTTT. It is translated as CSALTGRINEKLFF.

The table lists this clonotype with a few counts. The chain joins TRBV27 to TRBJ2-1; D unresolved. The CDR3 spans 12 residues. Trimming removed 5 bases from V and 8 bases from J, with 10 bases in between. Germline assignment: CDR1 MNHEY and CDR2 SMNVEV (reference sequence). In nucleotides, the CDR3 is TGTGCCAGCAGTCCCCCTGGCTATGAGCAGTTCTTC. Its protein is CASSPPGYEQFF.

This clonotype has more than one count but fewer than ten. This sequence joins TRBV20-1 and TRBJ1-1; 9 bases are shared with TRBD1. V was pared by 6 bases and J by 3 bases, with 5 bases of the junction left unmatched. Germline CDR1 is DFQATT and CDR2 is SNEGSKA (reference sequence). The CDR3 is 13 amino acids. CDR3 in amino acids: CSAAQGADTEAFF. The CDR3 bases are TGCAGTGCCGCACAGGGGGCAGACACTGAAGCTTTCTTT.

Only a few counts were recorded for this clonotype. This sequence joins TRBV11-3 and TRBJ2-3, with D unclear. The CDR3 loop spans 16 amino acids. V gave up 1 base and J gave up 0 bases, with 11 bases separating them. Germline CDR1 SGHNT, CDR2 YENEEA. This CDR3 reads CASSLVLETSTDTQYF. For the CDR3, the DNA is TGTGCCAGCAGCTTAGTGTTGGAGACTAGCACAGATACGCAGTATTTT. The whole variable domain, remainder taken from reference TRBV11-3 and TRBJ2-3, is EAGVVQSPRYKIIEKKQPVAFWCNPISGHNTLYWYLQNLGQGPELLIRYENEEAVDDSQLPKDRFSAERLKGVDSTLKIQPAELGDSAVYLCASSLVLETSTDTQYFGPGTRLTVL.

The V call is TRBV4-1, the J call TRBJ1-5; D remains ambiguous. CDR1 MGHRA and CDR2 YSYEKL come from the germline V gene. The CDR3 runs 21 residues. V was trimmed by 0 bases and J by 5 bases, leaving 29 bases between them. DNA for the CDR3: TGCGCCAGCAGCCAAGATTTGAGGGCTGGTCAGCCGCGAGTAAGGGATCAGCCCCAGCATTTT. It specifies CASSQDLRAGQPRVRDQPQHF.

In this sample, this clonotype turned up a few times. The chain is built from TRBV3-1 and TRBJ1-2; the D is unclear. This CDR3 comprises 14 residues. Per germline, CDR1 LGHDT and CDR2 YNNKEL (reference sequence). The V end lost 0 bases, the J end lost 8 bases, and 13 bases lay between the germline ends. Here the CDR3 DNA reads TGTGCCAGCAGCCAAGATGGCGGTCTTGGAGGCTACACCTTC. Amino acid sequence: CASSQDGGLGGYTF.

This clonotype was observed a few times. The genes are TRBV7-9 and TRBJ1-1, with D unresolved. This CDR3 spans 12 amino acids. Trimming pared 3 bases from V and 5 bases from J, leaving 7 bases between. In germline, CDR1 is SEHNR, CDR2 FQNEAQ (reference sequence). In DNA form, the CDR3 reads TGTGCCAGCAGCTTCAGAGAGACTGAAGCTTTCTTT. It translates to CASSFRETEAFF.

This clonotype was detected a few times. This chain links TRBV7-2 with TRBJ2-4; D is perhaps TRBD1 or TRBD2 (5 bases each). Germline assignment: CDR1 SGHTA and CDR2 FQGNSA. The CDR3 loop spans 16 amino acids. Trimming took off 4 bases at V and 3 bases at J, with 16 bases between the two ends. The CDR3, as DNA: TGTGCCAGCAGCTCACCGGGACGGACCGACAAAAACATTCAGTACTTC. Amino acid sequence: CASSSPGRTDKNIQYF.

This clonotype has a single count. The V and J genes are TRBV6-1 and TRBJ2-7, with 10 bases aligning to TRBD2. With V trimmed by 7 bases and J by 0 bases, 9 bases remained unmatched. Germline loops: CDR1 MNHNS, CDR2 SASEGT. The CDR3 loop spans 16 amino acids. The CDR3 reads CASTRLAGESSYEQYF. CDR3 coding DNA: TGTGCCAGCACCAGACTAGCGGGCGAAAGCTCCTACGAGCAGTACTTC.

This clonotype has more than one count but fewer than ten. This chain joins TRBV20-1 and TRBJ2-3, with D unclear. Germline CDR1 is DFQATT and CDR2 is SNEGSKA (reference sequence). This CDR3 is built from 11 residues. The V gene lost 3 bases and the J gene lost 4 bases, with 5 bases spanning the gap. CDR3 DNA sequence: TGCAGTGCTAGTCATGCAGATACGCAGTATTTT. As protein: CSASHADTQYF.

This clonotype was counted at least ten times. The CDR3 here is CASSQAGAWGYTF. For the CDR3, the DNA is TGTGCCAGCAGCCAAGCAGGAGCGTGGGGCTACACCTTC. V and J are TRBV14 and TRBJ1-2; D unresolved. Germline loops: CDR1 SGHDN, CDR2 FVKESK. V lost 1 base and J 8 bases, leaving 11 bases between the germline ends. The CDR3 has 13 amino acids. Complete variable domain (other parts from reference TRBV14 and TRBJ1-2): EAGVTQFPSHSVIEKGQTVTLRCDPISGHDNLYWYRRVMGKEIKFLLHFVKESKQDESGMPNNRFLAERTGGTYSTLKVQPAELEDSGVYFCASSQAGAWGYTFGSGTRLTVV.

This chain joins TRBV29-1 and TRBJ1-1, with 12 positions matching TRBD1. Trimming at V came to 2 bases and at J to 5 bases, leaving 3 bases not matched to a gene. The V gene's germline CDR1 is SQVTM and CDR2 ANQGSEA. CDR3 length equals 14 residues. CDR3 region: CSVERDRGRTEAFF. The DNA of the CDR3 is TGCAGCGTTGAACGGGACAGGGGGCGAACTGAAGCTTTCTTT.

This clonotype was recorded at least ten times. The rearrangement links TRBV20-1 to TRBJ1-1; no clear D gene. Germline assignment: CDR1 DFQATT and CDR2 SNEGSKA (reference sequence). Deletions cut 6 bases from V and 4 bases from J, with 12 bases between. The length of the CDR3 is 12 residues. CDR3 DNA sequence: TGCAGTGCGCCTGGGCTCGGCACTGAAGCTTTCTTT. Its translation is CSAPGLGTEAFF.